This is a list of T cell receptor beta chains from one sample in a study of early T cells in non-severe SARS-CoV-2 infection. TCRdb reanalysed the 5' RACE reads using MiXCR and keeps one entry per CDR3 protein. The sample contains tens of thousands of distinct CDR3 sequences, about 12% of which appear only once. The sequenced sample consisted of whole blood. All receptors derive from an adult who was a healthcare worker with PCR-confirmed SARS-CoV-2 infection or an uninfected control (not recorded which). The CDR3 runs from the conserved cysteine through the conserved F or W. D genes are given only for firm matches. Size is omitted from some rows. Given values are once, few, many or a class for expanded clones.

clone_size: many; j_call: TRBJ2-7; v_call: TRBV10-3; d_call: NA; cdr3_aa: CAISESGNEQYF; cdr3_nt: TGTGCCATCAGTGAGTCGGGGAACGAGCAGTACTTC
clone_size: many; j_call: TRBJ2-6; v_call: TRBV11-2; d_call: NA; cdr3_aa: CASSSRAGANVLTF; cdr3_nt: TGTGCCAGCAGCTCCAGGGCCGGGGCCAACGTCCTGACTTTC
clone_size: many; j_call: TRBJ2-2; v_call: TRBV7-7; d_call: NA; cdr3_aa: CASSLVGPGTGELFF; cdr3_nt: TGTGCTAGCAGCTTAGTCGGGCCTGGCACCGGGGAGCTGTTTTTT
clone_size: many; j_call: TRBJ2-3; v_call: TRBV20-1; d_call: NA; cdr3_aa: CSAGTPLTDTQYF; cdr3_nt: TGCAGTGCGGGGACTCCTCTCACAGATACGCAGTATTTT
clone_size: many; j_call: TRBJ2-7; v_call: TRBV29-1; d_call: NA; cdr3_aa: CSVEIEYEQYF; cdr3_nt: TGCAGCGTTGAAATCGAGTACGAGCAGTACTTC
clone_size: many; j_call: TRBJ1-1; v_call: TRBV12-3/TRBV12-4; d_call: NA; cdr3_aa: CASSTGQWQNTEAFF; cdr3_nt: TGTGCCAGCAGTACCGGACAGTGGCAGAACACTGAAGCTTTCTTT
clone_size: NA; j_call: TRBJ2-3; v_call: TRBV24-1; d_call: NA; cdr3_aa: CATRGGVPDTQYF; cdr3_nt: TGTGCCACCAGAGGGGGAGTCCCAGATACGCAGTATTTT
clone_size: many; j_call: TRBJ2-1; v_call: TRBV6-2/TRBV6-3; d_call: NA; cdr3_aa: CASSYGSPYNEQFF; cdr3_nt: TGTGCCAGCAGTTACGGCAGTCCCTACAATGAGCAGTTCTTC
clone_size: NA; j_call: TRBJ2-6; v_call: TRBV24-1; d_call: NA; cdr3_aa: CAIGASGANVLTF; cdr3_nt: TGTGCCATCGGGGCCTCTGGGGCCAACGTCCTGACTTTC
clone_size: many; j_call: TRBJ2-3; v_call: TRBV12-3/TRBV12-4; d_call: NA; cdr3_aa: CASSASTDTQYF; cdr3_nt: TGTGCCAGCAGTGCTAGCACAGATACGCAGTATTTT
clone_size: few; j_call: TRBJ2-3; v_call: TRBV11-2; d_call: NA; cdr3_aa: CASRPPTDTQYF; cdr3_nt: TGTGCCAGCAGACCTCCCACAGATACGCAGTATTTT
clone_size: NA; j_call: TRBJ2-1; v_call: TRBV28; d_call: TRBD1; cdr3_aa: CASSLATGGLYNEQFF; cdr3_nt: TGTGCCAGCAGTTTAGCGACAGGGGGCCTCTACAATGAGCAGTTCTTC
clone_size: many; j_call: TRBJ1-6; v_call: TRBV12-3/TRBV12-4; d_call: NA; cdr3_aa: CASSRGRNSPLHF; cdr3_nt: TGTGCCAGCAGTAGAGGCCGGAATTCACCCCTCCACTTT
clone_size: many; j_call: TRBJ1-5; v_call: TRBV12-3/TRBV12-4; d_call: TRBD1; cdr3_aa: CASSFGTVGNQPQHF; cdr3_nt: TGTGCCAGCAGTTTTGGGACAGTAGGCAATCAGCCCCAGCATTTT
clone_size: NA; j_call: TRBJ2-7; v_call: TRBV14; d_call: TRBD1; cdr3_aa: CASSQRQGYEQYF; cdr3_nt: TGTGCCAGCAGCCAGAGACAGGGCTACGAGCAGTACTTC
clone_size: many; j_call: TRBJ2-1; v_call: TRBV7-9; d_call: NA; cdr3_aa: CASTISGTRYNEQFF; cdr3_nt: TGTGCCAGCACGATAAGCGGGACACGTTACAATGAGCAGTTCTTC
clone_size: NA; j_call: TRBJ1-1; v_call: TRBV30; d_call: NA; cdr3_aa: CAWSVQRTKGNTEAFF; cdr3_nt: TGTGCCTGGAGTGTACAAAGGACTAAGGGGAACACTGAAGCTTTCTTT
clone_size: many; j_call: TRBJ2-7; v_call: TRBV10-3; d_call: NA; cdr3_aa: CAISESPAVYEQYF; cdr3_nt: TGTGCCATCAGTGAGTCCCCCGCTGTCTACGAGCAGTACTTC
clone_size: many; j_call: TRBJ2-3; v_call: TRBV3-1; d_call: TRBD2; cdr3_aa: CASSQESAGLLAGEVTDTQYF; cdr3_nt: TGTGCCAGCAGCCAAGAATCTGCAGGACTACTAGCGGGAGAGGTCACAGATACGCAGTATTTT
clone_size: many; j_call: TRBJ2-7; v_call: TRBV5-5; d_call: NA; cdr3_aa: CASRFGASYEQYF; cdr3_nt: TGTGCCAGCAGATTCGGGGCCTCCTACGAGCAGTACTTC
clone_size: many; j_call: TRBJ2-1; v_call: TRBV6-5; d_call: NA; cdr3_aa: CASSYQTAYNEQFF; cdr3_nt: TGTGCCAGCAGTTACCAAACCGCCTACAATGAGCAGTTCTTC
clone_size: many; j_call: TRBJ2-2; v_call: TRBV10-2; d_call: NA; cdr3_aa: CASSDRQVNTGELFF; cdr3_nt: TGCGCCAGCAGTGACAGACAGGTGAACACCGGGGAGCTGTTTTTT
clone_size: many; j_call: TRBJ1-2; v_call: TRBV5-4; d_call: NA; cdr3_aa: CASSFTENYGYTF; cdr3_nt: TGTGCCAGCAGCTTCACAGAAAACTATGGCTACACCTTC
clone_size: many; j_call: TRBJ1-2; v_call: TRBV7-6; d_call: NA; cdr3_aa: CASSLGGGNGYTF; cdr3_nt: TGTGCCAGCAGCTTAGGAGGAGGGAATGGCTACACCTTC
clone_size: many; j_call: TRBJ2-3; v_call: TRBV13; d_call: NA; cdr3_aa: CATPWAGTTDTQYF; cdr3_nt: TGTGCCACCCCCTGGGCGGGGACCACAGATACGCAGTATTTT
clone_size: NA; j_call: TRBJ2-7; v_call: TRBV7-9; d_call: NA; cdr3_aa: CASSLDWNTYEQYF; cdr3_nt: TGTGCCAGCAGCTTAGACTGGAACACCTACGAGCAGTACTTC
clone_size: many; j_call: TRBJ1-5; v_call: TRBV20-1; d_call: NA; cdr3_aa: CSASNRGNQPQHF; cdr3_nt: TGCAGTGCTAGTAACAGGGGCAATCAGCCCCAGCATTTT
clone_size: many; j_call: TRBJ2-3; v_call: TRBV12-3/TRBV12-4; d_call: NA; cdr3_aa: CASSTVHADTQYF; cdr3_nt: TGTGCCAGCAGTACAGTCCATGCAGATACGCAGTATTTT
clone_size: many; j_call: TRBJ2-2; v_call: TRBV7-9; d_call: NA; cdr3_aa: CASRNPNTGELFF; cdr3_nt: TGTGCCAGCAGGAATCCCAACACCGGGGAGCTGTTTTTT
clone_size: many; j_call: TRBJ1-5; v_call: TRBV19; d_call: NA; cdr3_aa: CASERTVGNQPQHF; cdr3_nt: TGTGCCAGCGAAAGGACGGTGGGCAATCAGCCCCAGCATTTT
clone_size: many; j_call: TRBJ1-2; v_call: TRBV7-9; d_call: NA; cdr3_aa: CASSLDSLYGYTF; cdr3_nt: TGTGCCAGCAGCTTAGACAGTTTATATGGCTACACCTTC
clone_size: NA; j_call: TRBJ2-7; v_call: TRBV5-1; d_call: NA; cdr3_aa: CASSRMTFLSYEQYF; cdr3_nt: TGCGCCAGCAGTCGTATGACTTTTTTATCCTACGAGCAGTACTTC
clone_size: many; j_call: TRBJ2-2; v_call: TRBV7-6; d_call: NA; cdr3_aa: CASSLGPGGELFF; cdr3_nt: TGTGCCAGCAGCTTGGGTCCTGGCGGGGAGCTGTTTTTT
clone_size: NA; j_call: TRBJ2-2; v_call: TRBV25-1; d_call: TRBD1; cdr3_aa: CASSDRDVTGELFF; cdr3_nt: TGTGCCAGCTCGGACAGGGATGTGACCGGGGAGCTGTTTTTT
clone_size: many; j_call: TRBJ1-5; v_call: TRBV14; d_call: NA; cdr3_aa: CASSQAGGAGQPQHF; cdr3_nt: TGTGCCAGCAGCCAAGCGGGGGGCGCGGGTCAGCCCCAGCATTTT
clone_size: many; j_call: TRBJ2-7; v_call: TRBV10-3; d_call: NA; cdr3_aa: CAISESGGGSSYEQYF; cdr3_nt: TGTGCCATCAGTGAGAGTGGGGGCGGAAGCTCCTACGAGCAGTACTTC
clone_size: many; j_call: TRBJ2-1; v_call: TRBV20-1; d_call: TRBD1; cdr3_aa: CSAQKRDRGDNEQFF; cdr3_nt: TGCAGTGCCCAGAAGAGGGACAGGGGTGACAATGAGCAGTTCTTC
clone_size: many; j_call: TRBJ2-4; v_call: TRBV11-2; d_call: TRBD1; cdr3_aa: CASRGQGEIAKNIQYF; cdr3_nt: TGTGCCAGCAGGGGACAGGGCGAAATAGCCAAAAACATTCAGTACTTC
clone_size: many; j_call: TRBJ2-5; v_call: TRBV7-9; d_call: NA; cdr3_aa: CASSLEGSYGQNQETQYF; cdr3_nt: TGTGCCAGCAGCTTAGAGGGTAGCTATGGACAGAACCAAGAGACCCAGTACTTC
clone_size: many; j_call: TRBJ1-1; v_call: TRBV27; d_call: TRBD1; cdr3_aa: CASSRGVMNTEAFF; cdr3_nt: TGTGCCAGCAGCAGGGGGGTGATGAACACTGAAGCTTTCTTT
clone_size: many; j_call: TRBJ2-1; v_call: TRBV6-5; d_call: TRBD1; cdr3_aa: CASSYGGTGLYEQFF; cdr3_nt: TGTGCCAGCAGTTACGGCGGGACAGGGTTGTATGAGCAGTTCTTC
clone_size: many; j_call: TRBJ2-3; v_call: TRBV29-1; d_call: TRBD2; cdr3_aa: CSVRGTSDNTDTQYF; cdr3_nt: TGCAGCGTCCGCGGGACTAGTGATAACACAGATACGCAGTATTTT
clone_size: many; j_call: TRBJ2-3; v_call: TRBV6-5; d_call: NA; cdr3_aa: CASSYSDSSTDTQYF; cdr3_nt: TGTGCCAGCAGTTACTCGGACTCTAGCACAGATACGCAGTATTTT
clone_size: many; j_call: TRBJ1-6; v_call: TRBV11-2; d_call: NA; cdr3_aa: CASSTLQGIGSPLHF; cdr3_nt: TGTGCCAGCAGCACCCTACAGGGAATAGGTTCACCCCTCCACTTT
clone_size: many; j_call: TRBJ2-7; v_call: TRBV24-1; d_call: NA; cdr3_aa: CATSDPPFYEQYF; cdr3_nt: TGTGCCACCAGTGATCCCCCATTCTACGAGCAGTACTTC
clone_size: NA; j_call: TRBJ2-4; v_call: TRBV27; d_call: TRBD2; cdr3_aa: CASTALGGRRQYF; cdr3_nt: TGTGCCAGCACGGCCCTGGGGGGGAGGAGACAGTACTTC
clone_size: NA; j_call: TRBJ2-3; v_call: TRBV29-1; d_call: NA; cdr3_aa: CIPSGRAREYF; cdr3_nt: TGCATCCCTTCGGGGCGGGCCCGGGAGTATTTT
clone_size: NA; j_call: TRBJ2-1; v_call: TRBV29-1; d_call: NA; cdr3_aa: CSVQALAPPPNEQFF; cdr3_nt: TGCAGCGTGCAAGCTCTAGCGCCTCCTCCCAATGAGCAGTTCTTC
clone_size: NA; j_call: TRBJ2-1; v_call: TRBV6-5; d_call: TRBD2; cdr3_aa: CASSLSGTSGLYNEQFF; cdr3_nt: TGTGCCAGCAGCCTATCCGGGACTAGCGGGCTGTACAATGAGCAGTTCTTC
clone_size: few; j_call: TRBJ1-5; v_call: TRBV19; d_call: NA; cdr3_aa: CASSTSGGNNQPQHF; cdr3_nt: TGTGCCAGTAGTACCTCGGGCGGAAACAATCAGCCCCAGCATTTT
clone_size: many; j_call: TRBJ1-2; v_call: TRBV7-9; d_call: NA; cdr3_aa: CASRSTGGSYGYTF; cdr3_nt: TGTGCCAGCAGATCCACCGGGGGAAGCTATGGCTACACCTTC
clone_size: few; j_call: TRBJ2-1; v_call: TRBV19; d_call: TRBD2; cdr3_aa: CASSTRTRDNEQFF; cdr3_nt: TGTGCCAGTAGTACGAGGACTAGGGACAATGAGCAGTTCTTC
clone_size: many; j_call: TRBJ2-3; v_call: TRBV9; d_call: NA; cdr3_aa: CASSVEATRSPNTQYF; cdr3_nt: TGTGCCAGCAGCGTAGAGGCTACTCGATCGCCGAATACGCAGTATTTT
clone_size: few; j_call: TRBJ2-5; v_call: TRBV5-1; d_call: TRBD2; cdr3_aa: CASSSREGEEETQYF; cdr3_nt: TGCGCCAGCAGCTCCCGGGAGGGAGAAGAAGAGACCCAGTACTTC
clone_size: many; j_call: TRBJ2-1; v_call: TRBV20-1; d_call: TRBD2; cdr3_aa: CSARDASGEDYEQFF; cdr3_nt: TGCAGTGCTAGAGATGCCAGCGGGGAGGATTATGAGCAGTTCTTC
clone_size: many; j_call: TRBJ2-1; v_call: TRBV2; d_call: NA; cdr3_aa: CASRGRSGQGNEQFF; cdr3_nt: TGTGCCAGCAGAGGTCGTTCGGGACAAGGCAATGAGCAGTTCTTC
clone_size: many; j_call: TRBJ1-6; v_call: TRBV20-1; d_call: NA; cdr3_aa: CSARDRVQGGYNSPLHF; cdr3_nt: TGCAGTGCTAGAGATCGGGTACAGGGAGGCTATAATTCACCCCTCCACTTT
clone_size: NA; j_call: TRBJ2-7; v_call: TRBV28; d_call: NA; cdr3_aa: CASLSPGAYEQYF; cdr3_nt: TGTGCCAGCCTTTCCCCGGGTGCCTACGAGCAGTACTTC
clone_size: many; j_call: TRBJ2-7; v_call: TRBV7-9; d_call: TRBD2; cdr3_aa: CASSSSGRVHEQYF; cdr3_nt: TGTGCCAGCAGCTCTAGCGGGAGAGTGCACGAGCAGTACTTC
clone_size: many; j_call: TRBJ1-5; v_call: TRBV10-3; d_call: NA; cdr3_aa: CAISESTAGNQPQHF; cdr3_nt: TGTGCCATCAGTGAGTCGACGGCAGGTAATCAGCCCCAGCATTTT